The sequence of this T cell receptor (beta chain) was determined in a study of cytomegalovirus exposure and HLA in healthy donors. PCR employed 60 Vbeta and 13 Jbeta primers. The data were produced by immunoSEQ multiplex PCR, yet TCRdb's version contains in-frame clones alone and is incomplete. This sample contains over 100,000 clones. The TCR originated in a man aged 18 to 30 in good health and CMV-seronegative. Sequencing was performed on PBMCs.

DNA of the CDR3: TGTGCCAGCAGCCCTACGACAAGCGGGGGATCACCCCTCCACTTT. It is translated as CASSPTTSGGSPLHF. This chain connects TRBV5-4 to TRBJ1-6; D is perhaps TRBD1 (5 bases). V shed 4 bases and J shed 10 bases, with 18 bases lying between them. Per the germline V gene, CDR1 is SGHNT and CDR2 is YYREEE (reference sequence). The CDR3 totals 15 residues.